The rows below give T cell receptor beta chains drawn from one sample of a study of shared clonotypes between healthy human individuals. Using immunoSEQ multiplex PCR, the repertoire was profiled, and TCRdb retains in-frame clones only, with some absent. The sample lists about 1 million clones, around 76% occurring once. Sequencing was carried out using memory CD4+ T cells sorted from blood. The receptors stem from a young man in good health. Both conserved end residues are trimmed from each CDR3. Size tells how often a clone was seen (once, few, many) or the class of an expanded clone, and some rows leave it out.

v_call	clone_size	j_call	cdr3_aa
TRBV6-6	once	TRBJ2-5	ASSYSGAEETQY
TRBV19	.	TRBJ1-2	ASSISGEYGYT
TRBV7-3	.	TRBJ2-5	ASRKRVGETQY
TRBV5-1	.	TRBJ1-1	ASSSRGPDTEAF
TRBV6-5	.	TRBJ1-1	ASSPTGNTEAF
TRBV14	few	TRBJ1-1	ASSQAVFDAEAF
TRBV9	few	TRBJ2-1	ASSVSVSGGINEQF
TRBV18	.	TRBJ2-5	ASSLSSGAGETQY
TRBV19	.	TRBJ2-7	ASSDPGLGSYEQY
TRBV7-9	once	TRBJ2-1	ASSIRDRGQNEQF
TRBV7-9	.	TRBJ2-5	ASSYQGLLQETQY
TRBV19	.	TRBJ1-5	ASSMGDWGPQH
TRBV7-2	.	TRBJ2-1	ASSSGPVLYNEQF
TRBV2	many	TRBJ1-2	ASRSGTGGFYGYT
TRBV18	.	TRBJ2-3	ASSLERSNTDTQY
TRBV30	.	.	AWSARDEQY
TRBV28	.	TRBJ2-1	ASTPVRGEQF
TRBV11-2	.	TRBJ1-1	ASRRQGQNEAF
TRBV5-6	.	TRBJ1-3	ASSLAIQTGNTIY
TRBV29-1	.	TRBJ2-5	SFGTGKQETQY
TRBV7-6	once	TRBJ1-5	ASSQRPSDQPQH
TRBV18	.	TRBJ1-6	ASSPRDSYNSPLH
TRBV28	.	TRBJ2-1	ASSSVMGDSYNEQF
TRBV7-6	.	TRBJ2-5	ASSLSPAGGIETQY
TRBV10-2	.	TRBJ2-3	ASSSRGGASQY
TRBV5-1	.	TRBJ1-3	ASSLMGAERNTIY
TRBV4-1	.	TRBJ2-1	ASSQEPGLKQF
TRBV6-5	.	TRBJ2-7	ASSYSSFGSYEQY
TRBV18	.	TRBJ2-5	ASSQGDRLQETQY
TRBV27	.	TRBJ2-7	ASSLSGTIAYEQY
TRBV12-5	.	TRBJ2-2	ASGLEPAGELF
TRBV6-1	.	TRBJ1-1	ASSAQGTNEAF
TRBV10-3	.	TRBJ2-3	ATVGGNADTQY
TRBV5-1	.	TRBJ2-1	ASGRTSGGPYNEQF
TRBV5-8	.	TRBJ2-5	ASSLWKGLPQETQY
TRBV5-4	.	TRBJ2-7	ASSTGTVGDEQY
TRBV2	.	TRBJ1-4	ASSLTGATNEKLF
TRBV6-6	.	TRBJ2-4	ASSRDPTSNIQY
TRBV27	.	TRBJ1-3	ASSRPGNTIY
TRBV14	.	TRBJ2-7	ASSTRTLLGSYEQY
TRBV6-1	.	TRBJ1-5	ASSEYQGRGSDQPQH
TRBV18	few	TRBJ1-1	ASSPKGNTEAF
TRBV28	.	TRBJ2-5	ASSGQGRTQY
TRBV19	.	TRBJ2-3	ASSRDFSTDTQY
TRBV5-4	.	TRBJ2-3	ASSPVPSGGGTDTQY
TRBV19	once	TRBJ2-5	ASKPLGIAVETQY
TRBV27	.	TRBJ1-5	ASSPDWGNQPQH
TRBV4-1	.	TRBJ1-6	ASSQGGTGGRISAPLH
TRBV30	.	TRBJ2-5	AWSVRGSLTPPQY
TRBV7-9	.	TRBJ2-1	ASSLSATSHEQF
TRBV5-4	.	TRBJ2-3	ASSLAGVGTDTQY
TRBV7-9	.	TRBJ2-1	ASSLEMGYEQF
TRBV2	many	TRBJ2-7	ASRVSGSRSYEQY
TRBV5-1	.	TRBJ2-2	ASSLAKAGGPGELF